This entry describes one T cell receptor (beta chain). The data were taken from a study of blood T cell repertoires in COVID-19. Study at large: Acute and convalescent COVID-19 samples came from the United States, Italy and Spain. From T cells, B-cell-depleted T cells, or PBMCs came the material, which was cDNA or gDNA.

In the original processing: Amplification of reference gene primers was used by the study to estimate nucleated cell counts. Only in-frame clones appear in the TCRdb table, and some are missing; sequencing was by immunoSEQ multiplex PCR. The V and J calls and clone size come from that table; D and trimming were worked out from the DNA. The table has roughly 240,000 clones, roughly 82% seen once. V lost 0 bases and J lost 5, with 14 bases in between. This CDR3 region has 15 residues. Germline V gene lookup returns CDR1 SGDLS and CDR2 YYNGEE. The V call is TRBV9, the J call TRBJ1-2; no definite D call. The sequence derives from a man aged 35 to 55 who had recovered from COVID-19. Sample: peripheral blood. The CDR3 DNA reads as TGTGCCAGCAGCGTAGGGCAGGTTGGGTTATATGGCTACACCTTC. This sequence encodes CASSVGQVGLYGYTF.